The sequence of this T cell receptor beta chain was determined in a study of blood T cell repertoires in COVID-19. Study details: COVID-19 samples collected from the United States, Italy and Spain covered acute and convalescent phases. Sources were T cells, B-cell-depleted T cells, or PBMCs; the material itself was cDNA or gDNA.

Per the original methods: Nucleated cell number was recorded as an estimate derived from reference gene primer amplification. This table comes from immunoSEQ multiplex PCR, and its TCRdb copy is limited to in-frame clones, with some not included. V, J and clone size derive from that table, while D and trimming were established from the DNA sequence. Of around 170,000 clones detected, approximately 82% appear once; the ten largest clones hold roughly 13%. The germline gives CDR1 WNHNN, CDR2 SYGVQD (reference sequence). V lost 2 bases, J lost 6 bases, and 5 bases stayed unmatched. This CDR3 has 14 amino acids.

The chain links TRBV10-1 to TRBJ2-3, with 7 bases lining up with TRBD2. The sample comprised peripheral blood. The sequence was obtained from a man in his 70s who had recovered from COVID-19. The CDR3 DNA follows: TGCGCCAGCAGTGAGGCGGGAGCATCGGATACGCAGTATTTT. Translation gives CASSEAGASDTQYF.